Sequencing of this TCR beta chain was carried out in a study of blood T cell repertoires in COVID-19. Study context: Specimens from acute and convalescent COVID-19 originated in the United States, Italy and Spain.

Per the original data handling: Nucleated cell number was recorded as an estimate derived from reference gene primer amplification. The repertoire was sequenced with immunoSEQ multiplex PCR; TCRdb's copy has only in-frame clones and lacks some. The V and J calls and clone size are taken from that table; D and trimming were inferred from the DNA. The sample lists some 240,000 clones, more than 80% seen once, with around 7.5% in the top ten. Those enrolled in Seattle joined during active infection and were followed longitudinally afterward. Trimming removed 0 bases from V and 10 bases from J, with 7 bases in between. CDR3 size: 13 residues. Germline assignment: CDR1 ENHRY and CDR2 SYGVKD.

The specimen sequenced was peripheral blood. The sequence was collected from a woman older than 75 with COVID-19, enrolled during active disease. The chain joins TRBV10-3 to TRBJ1-6; no firm D call. The CDR3 nucleotides are TGTGCCATCAGTGAGTCGACTCGGTCACCCCTCCACTTT. This gives the protein CAISESTRSPLHF.